The text below deals with one T cell receptor beta chain. The antigen is unknown. The data were taken from a study of shared clonotypes between healthy human individuals. TCRdb's copy holds only in-frame clones and misses some; the assay was immunoSEQ multiplex PCR. The data contain a few hundred thousand clones, roughly 95% of them singletons. Overall study findings and caveats: Memory subsets had estimated richness that was generally smaller than that of naive subsets. Sampling used blood alone; tissue repertoires probably differ. Rarefaction curves obtained for sorted subsets showed sequencing incomplete despite large depth.

Naivety among CD8 cells was defined by CD45RO negativity and positive CCR7 selection, thereby excluding terminally differentiated effector memory CD45RA+ cells. This CDR3 contains 15 residues. Trimming at V came to 4 bases and at J to 4 bases, leaving 8 bases not matched to a gene. CDR1 and CDR2 from the germline V gene are MNHEY and SMNVEV (reference sequence). The V and J genes are TRBV27 and TRBJ2-7, with 9 bases identical to TRBD1. Sample: naive CD8+ T cells sorted from blood. This sequence was found in a woman in her 30s in good health. Here the CDR3 DNA reads TGTGCCAGCAGTTGGGGGACAGGGAGAGTTTACGAGCAGTACTTC. Translated, it gives CASSWGTGRVYEQYF.